Listed below are T cell receptor beta chains from one sample, sequenced in a study of T cells in Graves' hyperthyroidism and ophthalmopathy. TCRdb redid the calling of the multiplex PCR reads with MiXCR, one entry per CDR3 protein. The profile shows almost 500,000 distinct CDR3 sequences, about 22% of them singletons. The sequenced sample was blood. These receptors came from a woman in her 70s with Graves' ophthalmopathy. The CDR3 runs from the conserved cysteine through the conserved F or W. The D gene is left open where the match is weak. For some rows the clone size is stated as once, few or many, or as a class when expanded; others skip it.

j_call: TRBJ1-5; v_call: TRBV28; clone_size: many; cdr3_length: 15; d_call: TRBD1; cdr3_aa: CASSLAQGGSQPQHF; cdr3_nt: TGTGCCAGCAGTTTAGCCCAGGGGGGTAGTCAGCCCCAGCATTTT
j_call: TRBJ2-7; v_call: TRBV27; clone_size: -; cdr3_length: 15; d_call: TRBD2; cdr3_aa: CASRSGLAGGYEQYF; cdr3_nt: TGTGCCAGCAGGAGCGGACTAGCGGGAGGTTACGAGCAGTACTTC
j_call: TRBJ2-1; v_call: TRBV28; clone_size: -; cdr3_length: 14; d_call: -; cdr3_aa: CASSLAEAYNEQFF; cdr3_nt: TGTGCCAGCAGTTTAGCGGAGGCCTACAATGAGCAGTTCTTC
j_call: TRBJ2-7; v_call: TRBV9; clone_size: many; cdr3_length: 14; d_call: TRBD2; cdr3_aa: CASSPGTTHYEQYF; cdr3_nt: TGTGCCAGCAGCCCTGGGACTACGCATTACGAGCAGTACTTC
j_call: TRBJ2-5; v_call: TRBV6-1; clone_size: many; cdr3_length: 11; d_call: -; cdr3_aa: CASRDPRAQYF; cdr3_nt: TGTGCCAGCAGGGACCCCCGGGCCCAGTACTTC
j_call: TRBJ2-1; v_call: TRBV30; clone_size: few; cdr3_length: 15; d_call: TRBD2; cdr3_aa: CAWSVGLAGTNEQFF; cdr3_nt: TGTGCCTGGAGTGTAGGGCTAGCGGGGACCAATGAGCAGTTCTTC
j_call: TRBJ2-5; v_call: TRBV4-3; clone_size: -; cdr3_length: 15; d_call: -; cdr3_aa: CASSQVSGLGETQYF; cdr3_nt: TGCGCCAGCAGCCAAGTGTCAGGGCTGGGGGAGACCCAGTACTTC
j_call: TRBJ2-2; v_call: TRBV2; clone_size: many; cdr3_length: 14; d_call: TRBD2; cdr3_aa: CASSAVAGAGELFF; cdr3_nt: TGTGCCAGCAGTGCGGTAGCGGGGGCCGGGGAGCTGTTTTTT
j_call: TRBJ1-4; v_call: TRBV5-1; clone_size: few; cdr3_length: 16; d_call: -; cdr3_aa: CASSWGLTATNEKLFF; cdr3_nt: TGCGCCAGCAGCTGGGGACTGACGGCAACTAATGAAAAACTGTTTTTT
j_call: TRBJ2-1; v_call: TRBV12-3/TRBV12-4; clone_size: once; cdr3_length: 14; d_call: -; cdr3_aa: CASRGGGSYDEQFF; cdr3_nt: TGTGCCAGCAGGGGGGGGGGCTCCTACGATGAGCAGTTCTTC
j_call: TRBJ2-1; v_call: TRBV4-2; clone_size: few; cdr3_length: 15; d_call: -; cdr3_aa: CASSQLAHSYNEQFF; cdr3_nt: TGTGCCAGCAGCCAACTAGCGCACTCCTACAATGAGCAGTTCTTC
j_call: TRBJ1-2; v_call: TRBV15; clone_size: few; cdr3_length: 15; d_call: -; cdr3_aa: CATSRDPQGGHGYTF; cdr3_nt: TGTGCCACCAGCAGAGATCCACAGGGAGGACATGGCTACACCTTC
j_call: TRBJ1-4; v_call: TRBV12-3/TRBV12-4; clone_size: many; cdr3_length: 15; d_call: -; cdr3_aa: CASRPYRESREKLFF; cdr3_nt: TGTGCCAGCAGACCTTACAGGGAATCTCGAGAAAAACTGTTTTTT
j_call: TRBJ2-7; v_call: TRBV20-1; clone_size: few; cdr3_length: 16; d_call: TRBD2; cdr3_aa: CSAKTSGRGSSYEQYF; cdr3_nt: TGCAGTGCTAAAACTAGCGGGAGGGGAAGCTCCTACGAGCAGTACTTC
j_call: TRBJ2-4; v_call: TRBV20-1; clone_size: -; cdr3_length: 19; d_call: TRBD1; cdr3_aa: CSARVARGTGLLAKNIQYF; cdr3_nt: TGCAGTGCTAGAGTAGCCCGCGGGACAGGACTACTAGCCAAAAACATTCAGTACTTC
j_call: TRBJ2-5; v_call: TRBV2; clone_size: many; cdr3_length: 12; d_call: -; cdr3_aa: CASLGRQETQYF; cdr3_nt: TGTGCCAGCCTCGGTAGACAAGAGACCCAGTACTTC
j_call: TRBJ2-1; v_call: TRBV3-1; clone_size: many; cdr3_length: 19; d_call: TRBD2; cdr3_aa: CASSPGARGGRVSYNEQFF; cdr3_nt: TGTGCCAGCAGCCCGGGTGCTCGCGGGGGACGGGTATCCTACAATGAGCAGTTCTTC
j_call: TRBJ2-7; v_call: TRBV20-1; clone_size: -; cdr3_length: 15; d_call: TRBD2; cdr3_aa: CSARNWGLAGYEQYF; cdr3_nt: TGCAGTGCTAGAAATTGGGGACTAGCGGGCTACGAGCAGTACTTC
j_call: TRBJ2-5; v_call: TRBV9; clone_size: -; cdr3_length: 18; d_call: TRBD2; cdr3_aa: CASSDARLAGGLGETQYF; cdr3_nt: TGTGCCAGCAGCGATGCCCGACTAGCGGGAGGCCTCGGGGAGACCCAGTACTTC
j_call: TRBJ2-5; v_call: TRBV6-1; clone_size: many; cdr3_length: 16; d_call: TRBD2; cdr3_aa: CASSWGTSGISQTQYF; cdr3_nt: TGTGCCAGCAGTTGGGGGACTAGCGGGATTTCCCAGACCCAGTACTTC
j_call: TRBJ2-2; v_call: TRBV5-1; clone_size: -; cdr3_length: 15; d_call: -; cdr3_aa: CASSLSRPNTGELFF; cdr3_nt: TGCGCCAGCAGCTTGAGCAGACCGAACACCGGGGAGCTGTTTTTT
j_call: TRBJ2-7; v_call: TRBV6-1; clone_size: few; cdr3_length: 18; d_call: TRBD2; cdr3_aa: CASTERIGGRTSGRVQYF; cdr3_nt: TGTGCCAGCACCGAGAGGATCGGTGGAAGGACTAGCGGGAGAGTGCAGTACTTC
j_call: TRBJ2-1; v_call: TRBV5-1; clone_size: -; cdr3_length: 16; d_call: TRBD2; cdr3_aa: CASSLTGTSSYNEQFF; cdr3_nt: TGCGCCAGCAGCTTAACCGGGACTAGTTCCTACAATGAGCAGTTCTTC
j_call: TRBJ2-5; v_call: TRBV6-1; clone_size: many; cdr3_length: 14; d_call: -; cdr3_aa: CASTWIGSQETQYF; cdr3_nt: TGTGCCAGCACTTGGATCGGCAGCCAAGAGACCCAGTACTTC
j_call: TRBJ2-1; v_call: TRBV6-1; clone_size: -; cdr3_length: 10; d_call: -; cdr3_aa: CASRANEQFF; cdr3_nt: TGTGCCAGCAGGGCCAATGAGCAGTTCTTC
j_call: TRBJ1-1; v_call: TRBV12-3/TRBV12-4; clone_size: -; cdr3_length: 15; d_call: TRBD1; cdr3_aa: CASSFDRGTNTEAFF; cdr3_nt: TGTGCCAGCAGTTTCGACAGGGGTACGAACACTGAAGCTTTCTTT
j_call: TRBJ2-7; v_call: TRBV7-6; clone_size: -; cdr3_length: 14; d_call: TRBD1; cdr3_aa: CASSPRTGGNEQYF; cdr3_nt: TGTGCCAGCAGCCCCCGGACAGGGGGAAACGAGCAGTACTTC
j_call: TRBJ2-7; v_call: TRBV28; clone_size: many; cdr3_length: 14; d_call: TRBD2; cdr3_aa: CASSLAGGPHEQYF; cdr3_nt: TGTGCCAGCAGTTTAGCGGGAGGGCCGCACGAGCAGTACTTC
j_call: TRBJ2-7; v_call: TRBV7-3; clone_size: few; cdr3_length: 16; d_call: TRBD2; cdr3_aa: CASSLVASGNPYEQYF; cdr3_nt: TGTGCCAGCAGCTTAGTGGCTAGCGGGAATCCCTACGAGCAGTACTTC
j_call: TRBJ1-5; v_call: TRBV12-3/TRBV12-4; clone_size: many; cdr3_length: 15; d_call: TRBD1; cdr3_aa: CASSSGTGGDQPQHF; cdr3_nt: TGTGCCAGCAGTTCCGGGACAGGGGGGGATCAGCCCCAGCATTTT
j_call: TRBJ2-1; v_call: TRBV12-3/TRBV12-4; clone_size: many; cdr3_length: 16; d_call: TRBD2; cdr3_aa: CASTSRLAGTYNEQFF; cdr3_nt: TGTGCCAGCACTTCTAGGCTAGCGGGGACCTACAATGAGCAGTTCTTC
j_call: TRBJ1-1; v_call: TRBV2; clone_size: many; cdr3_length: 14; d_call: -; cdr3_aa: CASSHYAMNTEAFF; cdr3_nt: TGTGCCAGCAGTCATTATGCTATGAACACTGAAGCTTTCTTT
j_call: TRBJ2-7; v_call: TRBV7-2; clone_size: few; cdr3_length: 15; d_call: -; cdr3_aa: CASSPSGTTSYEQYF; cdr3_nt: TGTGCCAGCAGCCCCTCCGGGACCACCTCCTACGAGCAGTACTTC
j_call: TRBJ1-1; v_call: TRBV6-2/TRBV6-3; clone_size: -; cdr3_length: 17; d_call: -; cdr3_aa: CASSYGGVGDGSTEAFF; cdr3_nt: TGTGCCAGCAGTTACGGTGGAGTAGGGGACGGGTCCACTGAAGCTTTCTTT
j_call: TRBJ2-7; v_call: TRBV2; clone_size: many; cdr3_length: 12; d_call: -; cdr3_aa: CASSEGGYEQYF; cdr3_nt: TGTGCCAGCAGTGAAGGGGGCTACGAGCAGTACTTC
j_call: TRBJ1-1; v_call: TRBV28; clone_size: many; cdr3_length: 14; d_call: TRBD1; cdr3_aa: CASSAGTGRTEAFF; cdr3_nt: TGTGCCAGCAGTGCCGGGACAGGGAGAACTGAAGCTTTCTTT
j_call: TRBJ1-6; v_call: TRBV7-2; clone_size: many; cdr3_length: 11; d_call: -; cdr3_aa: CASSLGATIHF; cdr3_nt: TGTGCCAGCAGCTTAGGAGCTACGATCCACTTT
j_call: TRBJ2-2; v_call: TRBV9; clone_size: -; cdr3_length: 14; d_call: TRBD2; cdr3_aa: CASSVGTSYAELFF; cdr3_nt: TGTGCCAGCAGCGTTGGGACTAGCTACGCGGAGCTGTTTTTT
j_call: TRBJ1-5; v_call: TRBV3-1; clone_size: many; cdr3_length: 15; d_call: -; cdr3_aa: CASSQGHYSNQPQHF; cdr3_nt: TGTGCCAGCAGCCAAGGACACTATAGCAATCAGCCCCAGCATTTT
j_call: TRBJ1-1; v_call: TRBV12-3/TRBV12-4; clone_size: many; cdr3_length: 14; d_call: TRBD1; cdr3_aa: CASTPTGVRAEAFF; cdr3_nt: TGTGCCAGCACCCCGACAGGGGTACGCGCTGAAGCTTTCTTT
j_call: TRBJ2-3; v_call: TRBV7-2; clone_size: many; cdr3_length: 16; d_call: TRBD2; cdr3_aa: CASSVPRTSGTDTQYF; cdr3_nt: TGTGCCAGCAGCGTCCCGCGGACTAGCGGCACAGATACGCAGTATTTT
j_call: TRBJ2-7; v_call: TRBV6-6; clone_size: many; cdr3_length: 15; d_call: TRBD2; cdr3_aa: CASSYGGRKSYEQYF; cdr3_nt: TGTGCCAGCAGTTACGGCGGGAGGAAGTCCTACGAGCAGTACTTC